The 3 T cell receptor beta chains given below trace back to one sample, sequenced in a study of blood T cells in healthy people across ages. A second PCR of 7 to 11 cycles used a sample-barcoded 5' primer and a J-beta primer mix. TCRdb processed the 5' RACE reads anew with MiXCR; each CDR3 protein has one entry. The sample shows over 1,500,000 distinct CDR3 sequences, about two fifths of them seen only once. Sequenced input: blood. The receptor set was obtained from a human donor in good health.

Notes on this clonotype: The junction shows a germline mismatch at one end, possibly a read error. The chain combines TRBV6-5 with TRBJ1-1; TRBD1 aligns across 7 bases. This CDR3 comprises 17 residues. Germline CDR1 MNHEY, CDR2 SVGAGI. This CDR3 reads CAGSYSWAGGTNTEAFF. In nucleotides, the CDR3 is TGTGCCGGCAGTTACTCCTGGGCAGGGGGGACGAACACTGAAGCTTTCTTT.

A few counts support this clonotype. The genes are TRBV25-1 and TRBJ2-1; no clear D gene. V lost 0 bases, J lost 10 bases, and 7 bases lay in between. Germline CDR1 and CDR2: MGHDK and SYGVNS. The CDR3 consists of 12 residues. CDR3 sequence (DNA): TGTGCCAGCAGTGAATATCCCCAAGAGCAGTTCTTC. Amino acid sequence: CASSEYPQEQFF.

This chain uses TRBV4-1 with TRBJ2-5; TRBD2 aligns across 7 bases. V gave up 0 bases and J gave up 5 bases; unmatched junction bases: 6. This CDR3 is built from 15 residues. Germline CDR1 MGHRA, CDR2 YSYEKL. The CDR3 region has the DNA TGCGCCAGCAGCCAAGATGTATGGGGGGGGGAGACCCAGTACTTC. Translation gives CASSQDVWGGETQYF.